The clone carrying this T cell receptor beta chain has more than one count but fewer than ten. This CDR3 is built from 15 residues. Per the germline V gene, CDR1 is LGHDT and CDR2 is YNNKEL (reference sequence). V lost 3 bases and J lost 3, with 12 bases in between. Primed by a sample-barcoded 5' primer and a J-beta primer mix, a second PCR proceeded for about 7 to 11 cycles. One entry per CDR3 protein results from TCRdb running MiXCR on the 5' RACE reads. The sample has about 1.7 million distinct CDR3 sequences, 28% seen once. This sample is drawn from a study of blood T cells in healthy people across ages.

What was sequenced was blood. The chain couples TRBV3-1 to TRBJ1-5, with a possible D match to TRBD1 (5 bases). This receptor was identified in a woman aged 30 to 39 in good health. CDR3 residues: CASSQGRAVNQPQHF. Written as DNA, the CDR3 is TGTGCCAGCAGCCAGGGCAGGGCGGTCAATCAGCCCCAGCATTTT.